The 16 T cell receptor beta chains given below trace back to one sample, sequenced in a study of cytomegalovirus exposure and HLA in healthy donors. Only in-frame clones appear in the TCRdb table, and some are missing; sequencing was by immunoSEQ multiplex PCR. This table has about 280,000 clones, 88% appearing once. The sequenced sample consisted of PBMCs. Receptor source: a woman between 18 and 29 years old in good health and CMV-seronegative.

The count of this clone is one. The CDR3 protein is CASSRRGTYEQYF. The CDR3 nucleotides are TGTGCCAGTAGTAGGAGGGGCACCTACGAGCAGTACTTC. The rearrangement links TRBV19 to TRBJ2-7; tentatively, D is TRBD2 (6 bases). V gave up 4 bases and J gave up 2 bases, with 9 bases separating them. This CDR3 contains 13 residues. In germline, CDR1 is LNHDA, CDR2 SQIVND (reference sequence).

This chain connects TRBV18 to TRBJ1-1; 7 positions match TRBD1. The junction had 12 bases not matched to a gene; V was cut back by 4 bases and J by 1 base. CDR1 and CDR2 (germline): KGHSH, LQKENI. The CDR3 is 17 amino acids. CDR3 nucleotide sequence: TGTGCCAGCTCACAACGATGGGACAGTAAGAAGAACACTGAAGCTTTCTTT. It yields the protein CASSQRWDSKKNTEAFF.

This chain connects TRBV25-1 to TRBJ2-7; 11 bases agree with TRBD2. The CDR3 loop spans 17 amino acids. Germline trimming cut 6 bases from V and 2 bases from J; bases unmatched to any gene: 12. Germline assignment: CDR1 MGHDK and CDR2 SYGVNS. CDR3 amino acids: CASRGLAGTFSAYEQYF. The CDR3 DNA reads as TGTGCCAGCAGAGGACTAGCGGGCACCTTTAGCGCCTACGAGCAGTACTTC.

The chain couples TRBV27 to TRBJ2-7; D is possibly TRBD2 (5 bases). V lost 0 bases and J 0 bases, leaving 15 bases between the germline ends. This CDR3 contains 17 residues. CDR1 and CDR2 (germline): MNHEY, SMNVEV (reference sequence). The CDR3 protein is CASSLSGNIPSSYEQYF. The CDR3, as DNA: TGTGCCAGCAGTTTATCCGGGAATATACCGAGCTCCTACGAGCAGTACTTC.

This rearrangement joins TRBV27 to TRBJ2-7; 8 bases align to TRBD2. V shed 0 bases and J 0 bases; nucleotides not matched to a gene: 1. Germline CDR1 and CDR2: MNHEY and SMNVEV (reference sequence). The CDR3 loop spans 15 amino acids. The CDR3 is CASSLSLAASYEQYF. The CDR3 region has the DNA TGTGCCAGCAGTTTATCACTAGCGGCCTCCTACGAGCAGTACTTC.

Concerning this clone itself: Sequence at one end of the junction differs from germline and may be a read error. The V and J genes are TRBV28 and TRBJ1-2; perhaps TRBD1 as D (5 bases). Per germline, CDR1 MDHEN and CDR2 SYDVKM. The CDR3 runs to 11 residues. The DNA for the CDR3 is TGTGCCAGCAGTTTTCGCCAGGGAACGGCCTTC. Translation gives CASSFRQGTAF.

This sequence joins TRBV2 and TRBJ1-4; D remains ambiguous. This CDR3 is built from 14 residues. V was shortened by 3 bases and J by 6 bases, with 11 bases between the two germline ends. Germline CDR1 is SNHLY and CDR2 is FYNNEI. CDR3 DNA: TGTGCCAGCAGTGACCGGGAAACAGATGAAAAACTGTTTTTT. This gives the protein CASSDRETDEKLFF. The full variable domain, completed using reference TRBV2 and TRBJ1-4, is EPEVTQTPSHQVTQMGQEVILRCVPISNHLYFYWYRQILGQKVEFLVSFYNNEISEKSEIFDDQFSVERPDGSNFTLKIRSTKLEDSAMYFCASSDRETDEKLFFGSGTQLSVL.

This chain links TRBV27 with TRBJ1-1; D is perhaps TRBD1 (5 bases). Germline lookup yields CDR1 MNHEY and CDR2 SMNVEV (reference sequence). The ends were cut back, 5 bases at V and 0 bases at J, with 16 bases in the middle. This CDR3 is 16 amino acids long. CDR3 loop: CASSPGRGGVNTEAFF. The CDR3 bases are TGTGCCAGCAGTCCGGGACGCGGCGGGGTGAACACTGAAGCTTTCTTT.

The sample holds one count of this clone. CDR3 in DNA: TGTGCCAGCAGATACGGACAGGGAACCTACGAGCAGTACTTC. This gives the protein CASRYGQGTYEQYF. This chain joins TRBV2 and TRBJ2-7, with 8 positions matching TRBD1. This CDR3 has 14 residues. Per the germline V gene, CDR1 is SNHLY and CDR2 is FYNNEI. V lost 6 bases and J lost 2; bases outside the gene matches: 6.

The J gene is TRBJ1-4, the V gene TRBV5-4, with 10 positions matching TRBD1. Per the germline V gene, CDR1 is SGHNT and CDR2 is YYREEE (reference sequence). V lost 4 bases and J lost 8; bases outside the gene matches: 5. CDR3 length equals 14 residues. CDR3 amino acids: CASSIGTGVEKLFF. The CDR3 DNA is TGTGCCAGCAGCATCGGGACAGGGGTAGAAAAACTGTTTTTT.

The chain recombines TRBV30 with TRBJ2-7, with D maybe TRBD1 (5 bases). CDR3 size: 13 residues. Germline V gives CDR1 GTSNPN, CDR2 SVGIG (reference sequence). Trimming pared 1 base from V and 0 bases from J, leaving 7 bases between. The CDR3 is CAWSGQISYEQYF. The CDR3 bases are TGTGCCTGGAGTGGACAGATCTCCTACGAGCAGTACTTC.

The V call is TRBV28, the J call TRBJ2-7, with 12 bases lining up with TRBD1. Trimming removed 6 bases from V and 5 bases from J; junction bases left unmatched: 5. CDR3 size: 14 residues. Germline V CDR1 and CDR2: MDHEN, SYDVKM. CDR3 in amino acids: CASSRDRGRDEQYF. The CDR3 DNA follows: TGTGCCAGCAGCAGGGACAGGGGGCGGGACGAGCAGTACTTC.

V gene TRBV19 combines with J gene TRBJ1-1, with 8 bases identical to TRBD1. CDR1 and CDR2 from the germline V gene are LNHDA and SQIVND (reference sequence). The J segment lost 4 bases and the V segment lost 5 bases, leaving 15 bases of the junction unmatched. The CDR3 is made up of 17 amino acids. CDR3 DNA: TGTGCCAGTAGTTCTCCTTCTTGGACAGGGAGAGGCACTGAAGCTTTCTTT. Protein: CASSSPSWTGRGTEAFF.

The chain couples TRBV14 to TRBJ1-5; D unclear. The CDR3 spans 13 residues. Trimming shortened V by 5 bases and J by 4 bases, and 9 bases separated the two germline ends. Per germline, CDR1 SGHDN and CDR2 FVKESK. CDR3 DNA: TGTGCCAGCAGCGCCAGCGTTAATCAGCCCCAGCATTTT. Translated, it gives CASSASVNQPQHF.

The chain employs TRBV5-6 and TRBJ1-4, with 9 bases that match TRBD1. CDR3 length: 17 residues. Looked up from germline, CDR1 is SGHDT and CDR2 is YYEEEE. V shed 0 bases, J shed 8 bases, and the junction held 11 bases outside the gene matches. The CDR3 loop is CASSLASLQGAQEKLFF. The DNA for the CDR3 is TGTGCCAGCAGCTTGGCCAGCTTACAGGGGGCGCAGGAAAAACTGTTTTTT.

The chain recombines TRBV28 with TRBJ1-2, with D hard to call. Germline CDR1 reads MDHEN; CDR2 reads SYDVKM. Trimming stripped 5 bases from V and 0 bases from J, with 16 bases between. The CDR3 spans 16 residues. The DNA of the CDR3 is TGTGCCAGCAGTACCCCCCAGATCTTATCTAACTATGGCTACACCTTC. This encodes CASSTPQILSNYGYTF.